This TCR beta chain was found in a study of T cell clonotyping in hematopoietic cell transplantation. Sequenced by immunoSEQ multiplex PCR; TCRdb stores in-frame clones only, minus some. The sample includes more than 4,500 clones, roughly 90% of them seen just once. The germline V gene encodes CDR1 LGHNA and CDR2 YSLEER. The CDR3 is 14 residues long. Trimming stripped 3 bases from V and 3 bases from J, with 9 bases between. Notes on this clone: No antigen is known for it.

Broader study findings: CD4 and CD8 repertoire contributions could not be separated without sorting. Pathologically expanded recipient clonotypes increased progressively from day 30 to day 180 as diversity fell.

The J gene is TRBJ1-3, the V gene TRBV4-3; D perhaps matches TRBD1 (6 bases). The sample here was peripheral blood mononuclear cells, taken 100 days after allogeneic stem cell transplant. This TCR derives from a female patient aged 45-65 years who had an allogeneic stem cell transplant from a related donor, so the T cells may come from the graft donor. Some clones in this sample may be carry-over from other donors' samples. CDR3 amino acids: CASSQGAGGNTIYF. CDR3 bases: TGCGCCAGCAGCCAGGGGGCTGGTGGAAACACCATATATTTT.